This is a list of T cell receptor beta chains from one sample in a study of T cells expressing NK-cell markers. TCRdb re-called the 5' RACE reads and catalogs CDR3 proteins one per entry, DNA excluded. The specimen's table records around 280,000 distinct CDR3 sequences. Input material: blood T cells: a sorted CD56 or NKG2C T cell subset, CD4+ or CD8+ T cells, or bulk PBMC T cells (not recorded which). These receptors all stem from a man aged 18-30 years in good health. Each CDR3 is given with its conserved first and last residue. Each record gives: J gene, V gene, CDR3 protein.

>TRBJ2-2|TRBV11-1
CASSSEGPYTGELFF
>TRBJ2-2|TRBV30
CAWSVMVNTGELFF
>TRBJ2-1|TRBV9
CASTARVEGNNEQFF
>TRBJ2-5|TRBV27
CASSQIAKETQYF
>TRBJ1-1|TRBV5-5
CASSFRGETEAFF
>TRBJ1-1|TRBV10-1
CASSESGSLNTEAFF
>TRBJ1-2|TRBV15
CATSRSTPQGRVNYGYTF
>TRBJ2-5|TRBV18
CASSPGGQAGKTQYF
>TRBJ2-1|TRBV6-1
CASSVDRAYNEQFF
>TRBJ2-1|TRBV7-9
CASSPVVAGPNEQFF
>TRBJ2-7|TRBV5-1
CASSLSYSTYEQYF
>TRBJ2-3|TRBV20-1
CSARSLTSPDTQYF
>TRBJ2-1|TRBV29-1
CSVETLAGGSNEQFF
>TRBJ2-1|TRBV7-7
CASSLQAGGAYNEQFF
>TRBJ2-1|TRBV7-9
CASEFGGLAGSEQFF
>TRBJ2-1|TRBV5-1
CASSLRGRGNEQFF
>TRBJ2-1|TRBV15
CATSRGGQGQKRGQFF
>TRBJ2-3|TRBV20-1
CSARAPSGRVDTQYF
>TRBJ1-2|TRBV2
CASTGDYGYTF
>TRBJ1-2|TRBV7-2
CASSLGQGANYGYTF
>TRBJ2-1|TRBV2
CASSELSYEQFF
>TRBJ2-1|TRBV5-5
CASSLELAGDNEQFF
>TRBJ1-2|TRBV12-3/TRBV12-4
CASATGGKYYGYTF
>TRBJ2-7|TRBV20-1
CSAPPSSYEQYF
>TRBJ2-1|TRBV12-3/TRBV12-4
CASRRTSGPFSEQFF
>TRBJ2-7|TRBV12-3/TRBV12-4
CASSLVAGGLRGSYEQYF